These 23 T cell receptor beta chains originate from one sample sequenced in a study of blood T cell repertoires in COVID-19. The protocol was immunoSEQ multiplex PCR, while the TCRdb copy is restricted to in-frame clones and leaves out a portion. The table has under 250,000 clones, approximately 84% seen once; the top ten hold around 7.3%. Specimen: peripheral blood. The receptors were gathered from a woman in her forties or fifties with active or convalescent COVID-19.

The chain combines TRBV13 with TRBJ2-5, with 9 bases fitting TRBD1. Germline trimming cut 5 bases from V and 3 bases from J; bases unmatched to any gene: 7. There are 15 residues in the CDR3. The V gene's germline CDR1 is PRHDT and CDR2 FYEKMQ (reference sequence). The DNA for the CDR3 is TGTGCCAGCAGCGAACCGGGACAGGGAAAAGAGACCCAGTACTTC. Amino acids: CASSEPGQGKETQYF.

This chain connects TRBV10-2 to TRBJ2-2; no clear D gene. Trimming shortened V by 4 bases and J by 4 bases, and 4 bases separated the two germline ends. The CDR3 contains 12 residues. The V gene's germline CDR1 is WSHSY and CDR2 SAAADI. CDR3 sequence (DNA): TGCGCCAGCAGTGGAGTCACCGGGGAGCTGTTTTTT. Amino acid sequence: CASSGVTGELFF.

CDR3 nucleotide sequence: TGTGCCAGCAGCCCTGCAACGGGGTTAGGGGCTTTCTTT. Protein product: CASSPATGLGAFF. V usage is TRBV3-1 (or the pseudogene TRBV3-2) and J usage is TRBJ1-1; D not certain. Germline values: CDR1 LGHDT, CDR2 YNNKEL (reference sequence). This CDR3 has 13 amino acids. V dropped 4 bases and J dropped 11 bases, with 17 bases sitting between them.

There are a few counts of this clone. V is TRBV2 and J is TRBJ2-3, with a tentative D call TRBD1 (7 bases). CDR3 size: 14 residues. The V and J ends lost 4 bases and 6 bases respectively, with 14 bases between them. Germline assignment: CDR1 SNHLY and CDR2 FYNNEI. This CDR3 is CASSVQGRDDTQYF. The CDR3 DNA is TGTGCCAGCAGTGTACAGGGGCGGGATGATACGCAGTATTTT.

The V gene is TRBV7-9, the J gene TRBJ2-3; maybe TRBD2 (5 bases). The V gene's germline CDR1 is SEHNR and CDR2 FQNEAQ (reference sequence). The V end was cut by 5 bases, the J end by 3 bases, with 15 bases between. The CDR3 is 15 residues long. CDR3 in DNA: TGTGCCAGCAGCCTCAAGTCCCGGACTACAGATACGCAGTATTTT. Residues: CASSLKSRTTDTQYF.

The rearrangement uses TRBV28 and TRBJ2-7; 7 bases line up with TRBD1. Germline values: CDR1 MDHEN, CDR2 SYDVKM. Trimming removed 2 bases from V and 0 bases from J; junction bases left unmatched: 4. This CDR3 comprises 15 residues. The CDR3 DNA follows: TGTGCCAGCAGTTTAGAGGGGGCGGTCTCCTACGAGCAGTACTTC. This gives the protein CASSLEGAVSYEQYF.

The chain has TRBV11-3 and TRBJ1-1, with D perhaps TRBD1 (5 bases). The V end lost 5 bases, the J end lost 1 base, and 14 bases lay between the germline ends. Germline V lookup: CDR1 SGHNT, CDR2 YENEEA. The CDR3 consists of 15 residues. Here the CDR3 reads CASSLGLQGNTEAFF. CDR3 DNA: TGTGCCAGCAGCCTAGGACTCCAGGGGAACACTGAAGCTTTCTTT. The full variable domain, completed using reference TRBV11-3 and TRBJ1-1, is EAGVVQSPRYKIIEKKQPVAFWCNPISGHNTLYWYLQNLGQGPELLIRYENEEAVDDSQLPKDRFSAERLKGVDSTLKIQPAELGDSAVYLCASSLGLQGNTEAFFGQGTRLTVV.

This chain links TRBV6-6 with TRBJ1-1; 11 positions match TRBD1. J gave up 4 bases and V 7 bases, and 8 bases lay outside the gene matches. Per the germline V gene, CDR1 is MNHNY and CDR2 is SVGAGI (reference sequence). The CDR3 loop spans 15 amino acids. The CDR3: CASTLPGTGGTEAFF. In nucleotides, the CDR3 is TGTGCCAGCACCTTACCCGGGACAGGGGGCACTGAAGCTTTCTTT.

This clone was counted a single time. V usage is TRBV25-1 and J usage is TRBJ2-3, with 8 bases lining up with TRBD2. Per germline, CDR1 MGHDK and CDR2 SYGVNS. V was clipped by 4 bases and J by 3 bases; unmatched bases: 9. There are 16 residues in the CDR3. The CDR3 protein is CASSALAGLSTDTQYF. The CDR3 region has the DNA TGTGCCAGCAGTGCCTTAGCGGGATTGAGTACAGATACGCAGTATTTT.

The V and J genes are TRBV5-1 and TRBJ2-3; the match to TRBD2 covers 8 bases. Per germline, CDR1 SGHRS and CDR2 YFSETQ. The trim removed 3 bases at V and 2 bases at J, leaving 5 bases unmatched. The CDR3 contains 15 residues. The CDR3 region has the DNA TGCGCCAGCAGCTCGCCGGGGGGGTCCACAGATACGCAGTATTTT. It translates to CASSSPGGSTDTQYF.

The chain carries TRBV6-5 and TRBJ1-1, with TRBD1 matching 10 bases. J lost 5 bases, V lost 6 bases, and 6 bases had no gene match. Germline CDR1 and CDR2: MNHEY and SVGAGI. The length of the CDR3 is 14 residues. CDR3 bases: TGTGCCAGCAGAGACAGGGGGCGCCGGACTGAAGCTTTCTTT. Translating it yields CASRDRGRRTEAFF.

The chain joins TRBV5-1 to TRBJ1-3; no clear D. Looked up from germline, CDR1 is SGHRS and CDR2 is YFSETQ. The CDR3 contains 16 residues. The V end was cut by 0 bases, the J end by 1 base, with 11 bases between. CDR3 bases: TGCGCCAGCAGCTTGGGATCTACGGGATCTGGAAACACCATATATTTT. Its protein product is CASSLGSTGSGNTIYF.

The chain carries TRBV2 and TRBJ1-1, with D unresolved. Deletions cut 7 bases from V and 2 bases from J, with 11 bases between. The CDR3 sequence is 13 residues long. Germline V lookup: CDR1 SNHLY, CDR2 FYNNEI. The CDR3 reads CASITDHNTEAFF. In nucleotides, the CDR3 is TGTGCCAGCATAACAGACCATAACACTGAAGCTTTCTTT.

This chain links TRBV20-1 with TRBJ2-3; 8 positions agree with TRBD2. The germline gives CDR1 DFQATT, CDR2 SNEGSKA (reference sequence). The CDR3 sequence is 15 residues long. V shed 3 bases, J shed 0 bases, and the junction held 5 bases outside the gene matches. The CDR3 reads CSASGASGSTDTQYF. CDR3 sequence (DNA): TGCAGTGCTAGTGGGGCTAGCGGGAGCACAGATACGCAGTATTTT.

For the CDR3, the DNA is TGTGCCAGCAGTTTGGGGGGAACTGGAAACACCATATATTTT. Its protein product is CASSLGGTGNTIYF. The chain has TRBV28 and TRBJ1-3; the D gene is possibly TRBD1 (5 bases). CDR1 MDHEN and CDR2 SYDVKM come from the germline V gene. Trimming removed 3 bases from V and 2 bases from J, with 8 bases in between. This CDR3 is 14 amino acids long.

V usage is TRBV5-4 and J usage is TRBJ1-1; D remains ambiguous. CDR1 and CDR2 (germline): SGHNT, YYREEE (reference sequence). The V end lost 5 bases, the J end lost 5 bases, and 13 bases lay between the germline ends. This CDR3 is built from 13 residues. The chain's CDR3 is CASRRQVDTEAFF. The DNA for the CDR3 is TGTGCCAGCAGACGCCAGGTGGATACTGAAGCTTTCTTT.

Only one count was recorded for this clone. The chain uses TRBV19 and TRBJ2-1; possibly TRBD2 for D (5 bases). The CDR3 runs to 14 residues. Looked up from germline, CDR1 is LNHDA and CDR2 is SQIVND (reference sequence). Trimming cost V 6 bases and J 4 bases, with 13 bases left between them. The CDR3: CASSGKRAYNEQFF. The CDR3 DNA reads TGTGCCAGTAGCGGGAAAAGAGCTTACAATGAGCAGTTCTTC.

This clone was observed a single time. The V gene is TRBV4-1, the J gene TRBJ2-7, with D possibly matching TRBD2 (5 bases). The V gene lost 0 bases and the J gene lost 5 bases, with 17 bases spanning the gap. Germline CDR1 reads MGHRA; CDR2 reads YSYEKL. The CDR3 contains 16 residues. CDR3 amino acids: CASSQDFGVVDNEQYV. Written as DNA, the CDR3 is TGCGCCAGCAGCCAAGATTTCGGGGTTGTGGATAACGAGCAGTACGTC.

The chain is built from TRBV12-3 or TRBV12-4 and TRBJ1-5; possibly TRBD1 for D (6 bases). Trimming took off 5 bases at V and 7 bases at J, with 12 bases between the two ends. The CDR3 contains 13 residues. This CDR3 reads CASSIQGQQPQHF. The DNA for the CDR3 is TGTGCCAGCAGTATACAGGGACAACAGCCCCAGCATTTT.

The chain employs TRBV7-2 and TRBJ2-3, with 7 bases fitting TRBD2. Germline V gene sequence: CDR1 SGHTA, CDR2 FQGNSA. The CDR3 runs to 16 residues. V trimming: 4 bases; J trimming: 3 bases; junction bases outside the gene matches: 10. CDR3 bases: TGTGCCAGCAGCTCACCAGCGGGATATGGTACAGATACGCAGTATTTT. Encoded protein: CASSSPAGYGTDTQYF. Based on the CDR3 plus reference TRBV7-2 and TRBJ2-3, the full variable domain is GAGVSQSPSNKVTEKGKDVELRCDPISGHTALYWYRQSLGQGLEFLIYFQGNSAPDKSGLPSDRFSAERTGGSVSTLTIQRTQQEDSAVYLCASSSPAGYGTDTQYFGPGTRLTVL.

The V gene is TRBV27, the J gene TRBJ1-2; tentatively, D is TRBD1 (6 bases). This CDR3 region has 14 residues. Germline V CDR1 and CDR2: MNHEY, SMNVEV (reference sequence). Trimming left V 3 bases short and J 7 bases short, with 15 bases between. The CDR3 bases are TGTGCCAGCAGTTTCGCGGGGGGCGCCGGTGGCTACACCTTC. This codes for CASSFAGGAGGYTF.

This sequence joins TRBV3-1 (or the pseudogene TRBV3-2) and TRBJ2-5, with 8 bases that match TRBD1. The CDR3 totals 15 residues. Germline trimming cut 1 base from V and 4 bases from J; bases unmatched to any gene: 5. Germline assignment: CDR1 LGHDT and CDR2 YNNKEL (reference sequence). The CDR3 sequence is CASSQAPGQGETQYF. CDR3 nucleotides: TGTGCCAGCAGCCAAGCCCCAGGACAGGGAGAGACCCAGTACTTC.

The chain combines TRBV24-1 with TRBJ1-2; weak D call: TRBD1 (6 bases). The length of the CDR3 is 15 residues. Germline CDR1 reads KGHDR; CDR2 reads SFDVKD. Trimming cost V 3 bases and J 2 bases, with 12 bases left between them. The CDR3 spells CATSDPDRSNYGYTF. CDR3 bases: TGTGCCACCAGTGATCCTGACAGGAGCAACTATGGCTACACCTTC.